This entry lists 11 T cell receptor beta chains sequenced from one sample in a study of molecular identifiers for immune sequencing clone quantification listed by TCRdb under 2018. The library was built by means of PCR. The instrument was a NextSeq 500. TCRdb handled the public reads itself, with Q25 trimming in fastp and clone calling in MiXCR, and kept productive beta chains. Rows with a matching CDR3 protein are joined into one entry that keeps the most common DNA and genes. The sample table shows about 500,000 distinct CDR3 sequences, and 25% are seen once. The top ten clones comprise around 0.78% of the sample. The sequenced material came from naive CD8+ T cells from blood, with Jurkat cell RNA spiked in. The sample's cell subset or site label, in plain terms: FACS-sorted CD8+CD4-CCR7+CD45RA+ naive T cells. The source is a human donor in good health. Some libraries in this study had Jurkat cell RNA spiked in.

This clonotype was observed a few times. The J gene is TRBJ1-1, the V gene TRBV28; the D is unclear. Germline values: CDR1 MDHEN, CDR2 SYDVKM. This CDR3 comprises 13 residues. Trimming took off 5 bases at V and 7 bases at J, with 14 bases between the two ends. The CDR3 protein is CASSPPSSNEAFF. Here the CDR3 DNA reads TGTGCCAGCAGTCCCCCCTCGTCAAATGAAGCTTTCTTT.

This clonotype was seen ten or more times. The chain has TRBV7-6 and TRBJ2-5; no definite D call. Germline V gene sequence: CDR1 SGHVS, CDR2 FNYEAQ. This CDR3 is built from 14 residues. The V gene lost 0 bases and the J gene lost 3 bases, with 8 bases spanning the gap. CDR3 bases: TGTGCCAGCAGCTTAGCACGTACAGAAGAGACCCAGTACTTC. Amino acid sequence: CASSLARTEETQYF.

The V gene is TRBV3-1, the J gene TRBJ2-1; weak D call: TRBD2 (7 bases). Per germline, CDR1 LGHDT and CDR2 YNNKEL (reference sequence). The V end was cut by 1 base, the J end by 9 bases, with 13 bases between. CDR3 length: 14 amino acids. CDR3 region: CASSQVAGAREQFF. The CDR3 nucleotides read TGTGCCAGCAGCCAAGTGGCGGGGGCGCGTGAGCAGTTCTTC.

This clonotype showed up many times. The chain links TRBV20-1 to TRBJ2-3, with D maybe TRBD1 (6 bases). Per germline, CDR1 DFQATT and CDR2 SNEGSKA (reference sequence). The CDR3 spans 14 residues. The V end was cut by 6 bases, the J end by 2 bases, with 15 bases between. The DNA of the CDR3 is TGCAGTGCCCCACCCGGACAGACCACAGATACGCAGTATTTT. Its translation: CSAPPGQTTDTQYF.

This clonotype was detected ten times or more. This chain links TRBV6-2 or TRBV6-3 with TRBJ2-3; D is unclear. The length of the CDR3 is 12 residues. V shed 2 bases and J shed 2 bases, with 2 bases lying between them. CDR1 is MNHEY, CDR2 SVGEGT, per germline. The CDR3 DNA is TGTGCCAGCAGTTACCCCACAGATACGCAGTATTTT. The encoded protein is CASSYPTDTQYF.

With regard to this clonotype: Being one base from a much bigger clone, this may be a read error. The chain's CDR3 is CACSTRADTQYF. The CDR3 bases are TGTGCCTGCAGTACCAGAGCAGATACGCAGTATTTT. The chain carries TRBV6-5 and TRBJ2-3; D uncertain. Germline CDR1 is MNHEY and CDR2 is SVGAGI. This CDR3 is 12 amino acids long.

This clonotype has only a few counts. This chain joins TRBV27 and TRBJ2-3, with 10 bases lining up with TRBD1. Looked up from germline, CDR1 is MNHEY and CDR2 is SMNVEV (reference sequence). Losses at the gene ends were 5 bases for V and 5 bases for J; bases not matched to a gene: 7. The CDR3 extends over 15 amino acids. The CDR3 spells CASSAGTGVVDTQYF. The CDR3, as DNA: TGTGCCAGCAGTGCCGGGACAGGGGTGGTAGATACGCAGTATTTT.

This clonotype was seen only a few times. The chain is built from TRBV14 and TRBJ2-7; 9 nucleotides match TRBD2. Germline V gives CDR1 SGHDN, CDR2 FVKESK. Unmatched junction bases numbered 4, after V lost 0 bases and J lost 1 base. CDR3 length equals 16 residues. CDR3 nucleotides: TGTGCCAGCAGCCAAGATTCGGGACTAGCATCCTACGAGCAGTACTTC. Protein product: CASSQDSGLASYEQYF.

This clonotype was counted at least ten times. The CDR3 sequence is CSARDSGFREQFF. The CDR3 bases are TGCAGTGCTAGAGATTCTGGATTTAGGGAGCAGTTCTTC. The chain has TRBV20-1 and TRBJ2-1; D remains unclear. The CDR3 sequence is 13 residues long. Per the germline V gene, CDR1 is DFQATT and CDR2 is SNEGSKA (reference sequence). Trimming left V 0 bases short and J 10 bases short, with 13 bases between.

The chain has TRBV21-1 and TRBJ1-5; the table's D call, TRBD1, was not checked against the DNA. TRBV21-1 represents a pseudogene. This CDR3 spans 20 amino acids. The CDR3 bases are TGTGCCAGCAGCAAACCGGGGTGTCCCGGGACAGGGTATAGCAATCAGCCCCAGCATTTT. It yields the protein CASSKPGCPGTGYSNQPQHF.

This clonotype was observed at least ten times. The chain joins TRBV6-2 or TRBV6-3 to TRBJ2-2; 7 bases are a match to TRBD1. CDR3 size: 15 residues. Trimming cost V 2 bases and J 3 bases; bases outside gene matches: 3. Germline CDR1 is MNHEY and CDR2 is SVGEGT. CDR3 sequence reads: CASSYAGGDTGELFF. DNA of the CDR3: TGTGCCAGCAGTTACGCAGGGGGTGACACCGGGGAGCTGTTTTTT.